This is a list of T cell receptor beta chains from one sample in a study of T cell repertoires in cytomegalovirus infection. Their antigens are not known. TCRdb passed the reads through MiXCR, listing each CDR3 protein once. The repertoire includes some 800,000 distinct CDR3 sequences, about 27% of them detected once, and around 12% sits in the top ten. Specimen: cultured CD8+ T cells from PBMCs, collected from culture after CMV antigen stimulation. The receptor source for this set is a human donor in good health (CMV status not recorded). Some clones in this sample may be carry-over from other donors' samples. CDR3s include the opening cysteine and the closing phenylalanine or tryptophan. Each record gives: clone size, V gene, D gene, J gene, CDR3 DNA, CDR3 protein. A D gene is named only where the DNA matches it firmly. Expanded clones are given a class, and other clones once, few, many or no size at all.

size: few
V: TRBV28
D: NA
J: TRBJ1-1
DNA: TGTGCCAGCAGTTGGTCAAACACTGAAGCTTTCTTT
CDR3: CASSWSNTEAFF

size: few
V: TRBV19
D: NA
J: TRBJ1-1
DNA: TGTGCCAGTAGTATAGCAGGGTCGGAGGAAGCTTTCTTT
CDR3: CASSIAGSEEAFF

size: NA
V: TRBV24-1
D: NA
J: TRBJ2-1
DNA: TGTGCCACCAGTGATGGAGGGCACAATGAGCAGTTCTTC
CDR3: CATSDGGHNEQFF

size: NA
V: TRBV3-1
D: NA
J: TRBJ2-1
DNA: TGTGCCAGCAGCCAAGATTTGGGGGGAACGTACAATGAGCAGTTCTTC
CDR3: CASSQDLGGTYNEQFF

size: NA
V: TRBV2
D: TRBD1
J: TRBJ1-5
DNA: TGTGCCAGCAGTGAAGGGACAGGGTCCCATCAGCCCCAGCATTTT
CDR3: CASSEGTGSHQPQHF

size: NA
V: TRBV27
D: TRBD2
J: TRBJ2-2
DNA: TGTGCCAGCAGTTTGGGAGGGGACTACTACACCGGGGAGCTGTTTTTT
CDR3: CASSLGGDYYTGELFF

size: few
V: TRBV7-9
D: NA
J: TRBJ2-5
DNA: TGTGCCAGTAGCCTTACGACGGAGACCCAGTACTTC
CDR3: CASSLTTETQYF

size: few
V: TRBV12-3/TRBV12-4
D: TRBD2
J: TRBJ2-5
DNA: TGTGCCAGCGCTTCGACTAGCGGGGGGCAGACCCAGTACTTC
CDR3: CASASTSGGQTQYF

size: once
V: TRBV29-1
D: NA
J: TRBJ2-7
DNA: TGCAGCGTTGAAGCGGGTACCTACGAGCAGTACTTC
CDR3: CSVEAGTYEQYF

size: NA
V: TRBV5-1
D: TRBD1
J: TRBJ2-6
DNA: TGCGCCAGCACCAAGCTCGGACAGGGTCCGACCTCTGGGGCCAACGTCCTGACTTTC
CDR3: CASTKLGQGPTSGANVLTF

size: NA
V: TRBV6-1
D: NA
J: TRBJ2-7
DNA: TGTGCCAGCAGTGAATGGGGCACCTACGAGCAGTACTTC
CDR3: CASSEWGTYEQYF

size: few
V: TRBV5-4
D: TRBD1
J: TRBJ2-1
DNA: TGTGCCAGCAGCTTCCTGACAGGGTTCTCCTACAATGAGCAGTTCTTC
CDR3: CASSFLTGFSYNEQFF

size: few
V: TRBV20-1
D: NA
J: TRBJ1-5
DNA: TGCAGTGCTACTTGGGGCAGGGGTAATCAGCCCCAGCATTTT
CDR3: CSATWGRGNQPQHF

size: NA
V: TRBV7-9
D: NA
J: TRBJ1-6
DNA: TGTGCCAGCAGCTTCGGTCGCAGTTATAATTCACCCCTCCACTTT
CDR3: CASSFGRSYNSPLHF

size: few
V: TRBV19
D: TRBD1
J: TRBJ2-1
DNA: TGTGCCATCGGACAGGGGGGATCTGAGCAGTTCTTC
CDR3: CAIGQGGSEQFF

size: many
V: TRBV7-6
D: TRBD2
J: TRBJ2-1
DNA: TGTGCCAGCAGCTTAGCGCCTCAGCGGGGGGATAATGAGCAGTTCTTC
CDR3: CASSLAPQRGDNEQFF

size: few
V: TRBV7-9
D: NA
J: TRBJ1-1
DNA: TGTGCCAGCAGCTTCCTGGGGGCGGGTACTGAAGCTTTCTTT
CDR3: CASSFLGAGTEAFF

size: few
V: TRBV7-2
D: TRBD2
J: TRBJ2-2
DNA: TGTGCCAGCAGTCGTAGCGGGGGGGCCCCCGGGGAGCTGTTTTTT
CDR3: CASSRSGGAPGELFF

size: NA
V: TRBV6-2/TRBV6-3
D: NA
J: TRBJ2-1
DNA: TGTGCCAGCAGACTCACCGAGGGCTCCTACAATGAGCAGTTCTTC
CDR3: CASRLTEGSYNEQFF

size: NA
V: TRBV28
D: NA
J: TRBJ2-1
DNA: TGTGCCAGCAGTTTACCCGACGCGTCCTACAATGAGCAGTTCTTC
CDR3: CASSLPDASYNEQFF

size: many
V: TRBV12-3/TRBV12-4
D: NA
J: TRBJ2-1
DNA: TGTGCCAGCAGTCTCCCAGGGGGGGCCGGTAATGAGCAGTTCTTC
CDR3: CASSLPGGAGNEQFF

size: few
V: TRBV6-1
D: TRBD2
J: TRBJ2-1
DNA: TGTGCCAGCAGTGAGTGGGGCGGGGGGCTTTACAATGAGCAGTTCTTC
CDR3: CASSEWGGGLYNEQFF

size: NA
V: TRBV19
D: NA
J: TRBJ2-5
DNA: TGTGCCAGTAGTATAGATAACGGGGTTCAAGAGACCCAGTACTTC
CDR3: CASSIDNGVQETQYF

size: many
V: TRBV7-2
D: NA
J: TRBJ1-2
DNA: TGTGCCAGCAGCTTATCTGTAGGGTGGGAGGGCTACACCTTC
CDR3: CASSLSVGWEGYTF

size: NA
V: TRBV12-3/TRBV12-4
D: NA
J: TRBJ2-1
DNA: TGTGCCAGCAGGGATGTGGATGAGCAGTTCTTC
CDR3: CASRDVDEQFF

size: few
V: TRBV7-9
D: NA
J: TRBJ1-5
DNA: TGTGCCAGCAGCTATGAGGGACGCAATCAGCCCCAGCATTTT
CDR3: CASSYEGRNQPQHF

size: NA
V: TRBV7-9
D: NA
J: TRBJ2-5
DNA: TGTGCCAGCAGCCAAGTCTCCGGCGGCGCGGAGACCCAGTACTTC
CDR3: CASSQVSGGAETQYF

size: once
V: TRBV27
D: NA
J: TRBJ2-3
DNA: TGTGCCAGCGAGGGGTTGGATACGCAGTATTTT
CDR3: CASEGLDTQYF

size: few
V: TRBV6-6
D: TRBD1
J: TRBJ1-2
DNA: TGTGCCAGCAGTTACTCGATGCGAGGGACAGCGGACTACACCTTC
CDR3: CASSYSMRGTADYTF

size: NA
V: TRBV6-6
D: TRBD2
J: TRBJ2-2
DNA: TGTGCCAGCAGCGTAGCGGGGTTGAACACCGGGGAGCTGTTTTTT
CDR3: CASSVAGLNTGELFF

size: many
V: TRBV5-6
D: NA
J: TRBJ2-5
DNA: TGTGCCAGCAGCCCCGAACGGGGGCCAGAGACCCAGTACTTC
CDR3: CASSPERGPETQYF

size: few
V: TRBV5-8
D: TRBD1
J: TRBJ1-2
DNA: TGTGCCAGCCTGCTGACGGGACAGCTTAAAAGAAACTATGGCTACACCTTC
CDR3: CASLLTGQLKRNYGYTF

size: NA
V: TRBV3-1
D: NA
J: TRBJ2-5
DNA: TGTGCCAGCATCGCACAGGGAGTTGAGACCCAGTACTTC
CDR3: CASIAQGVETQYF

size: many
V: TRBV6-5
D: TRBD1
J: TRBJ1-6
DNA: TGTGCCAGCAGTTACGGGGACAGGCGATCCTATAATTCACCCCTCCACTTT
CDR3: CASSYGDRRSYNSPLHF

size: NA
V: TRBV12-3/TRBV12-4
D: TRBD1
J: TRBJ2-6
DNA: TGTGCCAGCACCGGCAGGGGGCTCTACACCTCCTTTGGGGCCAACGTCCTGACTTTC
CDR3: CASTGRGLYTSFGANVLTF

size: many
V: TRBV7-2
D: TRBD1
J: TRBJ2-6
DNA: TGTGCCAGCAGCTTAGAATGGCGGACAGGATCCTCTGGGGCCAACGTCCTGACTTTC
CDR3: CASSLEWRTGSSGANVLTF

size: NA
V: TRBV5-4
D: NA
J: TRBJ2-2
DNA: TGTGCCAGCAGCTCTGGGAGGAACCAGGTCGGGGAGCTGTTTTTT
CDR3: CASSSGRNQVGELFF

size: NA
V: TRBV4-1
D: TRBD1
J: TRBJ2-2
DNA: TGCGCCAGCAGCCCCAGGACAGGCGGCGGGACCGGGGAGCTGTTTTTT
CDR3: CASSPRTGGGTGELFF